The 5 T cell receptor beta chains listed next were all sequenced from one sample in a study of CD8 T cells in ankylosing spondylitis. Study-level points and caveats: What seemed typical of ankylosing spondylitis blood was a TCR beta motif built from 7 or 8 highly homologous variants.

These receptors' targets are unknown. TCRdb independently ran MiXCR on the 5' RACE reads; one entry per CDR3 protein. The table shows approximately 540,000 distinct CDR3 sequences, with about an eighth occurring only once. The material sequenced was blood, either unsorted or a sorted T cell fraction (not recorded which). The receptors originated from a male donor with ankylosing spondylitis.

This clonotype was recorded a few times. The gene calls are TRBV5-1 and TRBJ2-3; D remains unclear. The CDR3 loop spans 14 amino acids. Germline V gene data show CDR1 as SGHRS and CDR2 as YFSETQ. Trimming took off 0 bases at V and 4 bases at J, with 9 bases between the two ends. CDR3 residues: CASSLGYRADTQYF. As DNA, the CDR3 is TGCGCCAGCAGCTTGGGTTACCGGGCAGATACGCAGTATTTT.

CDR3 sequence reads: CASNIRGETQYF. The CDR3 DNA reads TGTGCCAGTAATATTCGAGGGGAGACCCAGTACTTC. The chain employs TRBV19 and TRBJ2-5; maybe TRBD2 (5 bases). CDR1 and CDR2 from the germline V gene are LNHDA and SQIVND (reference sequence). There are 12 residues in the CDR3. V dropped 7 bases and J dropped 5 bases, with 11 bases sitting between them.

At least ten counts were recorded for this clonotype. The rearrangement uses TRBV29-1 and TRBJ2-1; D possibly corresponds to TRBD1 (5 bases). The germline gives CDR1 SQVTM, CDR2 ANQGSEA. Trimming stripped 0 bases from V and 2 bases from J, with 11 bases between. The CDR3 loop spans 15 amino acids. CDR3 DNA sequence: TGCAGCGTTGAAGATCGTAAGGGGACCTACAATGAGCAGTTCTTC. It yields the protein CSVEDRKGTYNEQFF.

In this sample, this clonotype turned up many times. J is TRBJ2-3 and V is TRBV5-1; TRBD1 matches 11 bases. CDR1 and CDR2 from the germline V gene are SGHRS and YFSETQ. The junction had 5 bases not matched to a gene; V was cut back by 4 bases and J by 4 bases. The CDR3 runs 15 residues. For the CDR3, the DNA is TGCGCCAGCAGCCCGGACAGGGGGCTCTCAGATACGCAGTATTTT. It specifies CASSPDRGLSDTQYF.

V usage is TRBV27 and J usage is TRBJ2-1, with D possibly TRBD1 on 6 matching bases. Germline V lookup: CDR1 MNHEY, CDR2 SMNVEV (reference sequence). Trimming removed 5 bases at V and 4 bases at J, with 12 bases between. The CDR3 is made up of 14 amino acids. The CDR3 DNA reads TGTGCCAGCAGTCCTTGGACAGATTACAATGAGCAGTTCTTC. Amino acid sequence: CASSPWTDYNEQFF.